A selection of T cell receptor beta chains follows, all from one sample in a study of T cell repertoires in cytomegalovirus infection. Their cognate antigens are unknown. Each CDR3 protein is one row after TCRdb ran MiXCR on the reads. The table has approximately 1,000,000 distinct CDR3 sequences, approximately 31% seen once. This specimen was cultured CD8+ T cells from PBMCs, taken from culture after CMV antigen stimulation. These receptors were obtained from a human donor in good health (CMV status not recorded). Some clones in this sample may be carry-over from other donors' samples. CDR3s include the opening cysteine and the closing phenylalanine or tryptophan. A D gene is named only where the DNA matches it firmly. The size entry is marked missing in some rows and otherwise reads once, few, many or a size class.

J gene	D gene	V gene	clone size	CDR3 protein	CDR3 DNA
TRBJ2-1	TRBD2	TRBV6-4	.	CASSDSGLAPNEQFF	TGTGCCAGCAGTGACTCGGGACTAGCTCCGAATGAGCAGTTCTTC
TRBJ1-5	.	TRBV7-6	.	CASSLVGRGEGRNQPQHF	TGTGCCAGCAGCTTAGTGGGCAGGGGAGAGGGGCGCAATCAGCCCCAGCATTTT
TRBJ1-3	.	TRBV7-2	many	CASSLAGTPGSGNTIYF	TGTGCCAGCAGCCTCGCCGGGACCCCCGGCTCTGGAAACACCATATATTTT
TRBJ2-1	.	TRBV6-1	.	CASTPDISYDEQFF	TGTGCCAGCACCCCGGACATTTCCTACGATGAGCAGTTCTTC
TRBJ1-1	.	TRBV5-1	few	CASIGTGYGTEAFF	TGCGCCAGCATCGGCACAGGGTATGGCACTGAAGCTTTCTTT
TRBJ1-5	.	TRBV6-4	.	CASSDSSGQPQHF	TGTGCCAGCAGTGACTCCAGTGGCCAGCCCCAGCATTTT
TRBJ2-1	.	TRBV7-9	many	CASSLGRSGEQFF	TGTGCCAGCAGCTTAGGGCGGAGTGGTGAGCAGTTCTTC
TRBJ2-7	TRBD1	TRBV6-2/TRBV6-3	.	CATLGQGASYEQYF	TGTGCCACCCTCGGACAGGGGGCCTCCTACGAGCAGTACTTC
TRBJ2-5	TRBD2	TRBV28	.	CASSYYRTSGQETQYF	TGTGCCAGCAGCTACTACCGGACTAGCGGACAAGAGACCCAGTACTTC
TRBJ1-2	.	TRBV28	few	CASSFARNYGYTF	TGTGCCAGCAGTTTTGCCAGAAACTATGGCTACACCTTC
TRBJ2-3	.	TRBV29-1	.	CSVAGPESDTQYF	TGCAGCGTCGCAGGGCCAGAATCAGATACGCAGTATTTT
TRBJ1-1	.	TRBV7-8	.	CAQGQLEAFF	TGTGCCCAGGGGCAGCTTGAAGCTTTCTTT
TRBJ1-2	.	TRBV12-3/TRBV12-4	few	CASSLATPSYGYTF	TGTGCCAGCAGTTTAGCCACCCCTAGCTATGGCTACACCTTC
TRBJ2-7	.	TRBV5-1	.	CASSGGDGSYEQYF	TGCGCCAGCAGCGGCGGGGACGGATCCTACGAGCAGTACTTC
TRBJ2-1	TRBD2	TRBV7-6	.	CASSPRTSGSHSYNEQFF	TGTGCCAGCAGCCCTCGGACTAGCGGGTCCCACTCCTACAATGAGCAGTTCTTC
TRBJ1-2	.	TRBV12-3/TRBV12-4	many	CASSLRGDYGYTF	TGTGCCAGCAGTTTACGAGGGGACTATGGCTACACCTTC
TRBJ1-6	.	TRBV12-3/TRBV12-4	many	CASSLPSGGPNSPLHF	TGTGCCAGCAGTCTCCCATCGGGCGGTCCGAATTCACCCCTCCACTTT
TRBJ2-1	TRBD2	TRBV11-3	many	CASSKRGGDYNEQFF	TGTGCCAGCAGTAAACGCGGGGGGGACTACAATGAGCAGTTCTTC
TRBJ1-4	.	TRBV27	few	CASSFSGSANEKLFF	TGTGCCAGCAGTTTCTCAGGGTCCGCTAATGAAAAACTGTTTTTT
TRBJ2-1	TRBD2	TRBV7-3	.	CASSLGTSLEQFF	TGTGCCAGCAGCCTCGGGACTAGCCTTGAGCAGTTCTTC
TRBJ2-1	.	TRBV4-1	.	CASSQDRGPRGGASYNEQFF	TGCGCCAGCAGCCAAGATAGGGGCCCTAGGGGGGGGGCCTCCTACAATGAGCAGTTCTTC
TRBJ1-5	.	TRBV7-8	many	CASSLYEGKYQPQHF	TGTGCCAGCAGCTTATATGAGGGAAAGTATCAGCCCCAGCATTTT
TRBJ2-2	.	TRBV7-2	many	CASSSDGELFF	TGTGCCAGCAGCTCGGACGGGGAGCTGTTTTTT
TRBJ2-7	.	TRBV28	few	CASSLQTGISYEQYF	TGTGCCAGCAGTTTACAAACGGGTATCTCCTACGAGCAGTACTTC
TRBJ1-5	.	TRBV9	.	CASSRAGYSNQPQHF	TGTGCCAGCAGTCGGGCAGGCTATAGCAATCAGCCCCAGCATTTT
TRBJ1-6	.	TRBV5-4	.	CASSSRVSNSPLHF	TGTGCCAGCAGCAGCAGGGTTTCTAATTCACCCCTCCACTTT
TRBJ2-1	.	TRBV7-9	few	CASSFRLGNEQFF	TGTGCCAGCAGCTTTCGTTTAGGCAATGAGCAGTTCTTC
TRBJ1-6	.	TRBV7-9	.	CASSPPRGGSPLHF	TGTGCCAGCAGCCCACCACGGGGAGGTTCACCCCTCCACTTT
TRBJ2-3	.	TRBV12-3/TRBV12-4	.	CASNPRRGGDTDTQYF	TGTGCCAGCAACCCCAGACGCGGAGGGGACACAGATACGCAGTATTTT
TRBJ1-6	TRBD1	TRBV27	few	CASSLRGQGGSPLHF	TGTGCCAGCAGTCTAAGGGGACAGGGTGGTTCACCCCTCCACTTT
TRBJ2-3	.	TRBV28	once	CASSLTAHTQYF	TGTGCCAGCAGTTTAACGGCTCATACGCAGTATTTT
TRBJ2-1	.	TRBV6-1	once	CATGDQGGHKQFF	TGTGCCACCGGAGACCAGGGCGGGCATAAGCAGTTCTTC
TRBJ2-5	TRBD2	TRBV7-2	many	CASSPWGLAGHQETQYF	TGTGCCAGCAGCCCCTGGGGACTAGCGGGGCACCAAGAGACCCAGTACTTC
TRBJ2-3	.	TRBV12-3/TRBV12-4	few	CASRAGVDTQYF	TGTGCCAGCAGGGCTGGGGTGGATACGCAGTATTTT
TRBJ2-3	.	TRBV7-9	few	CASSGQDEPDTQYF	TGTGCCAGCAGCGGGCAGGATGAGCCAGATACGCAGTATTTT
TRBJ2-5	TRBD2	TRBV7-2	many	CASSNGLAGGRETQYF	TGTGCCAGCAGCAACGGACTAGCGGGGGGGCGCGAGACCCAGTACTTC
TRBJ1-5	.	TRBV7-8	.	CASSLGVDSNQPQHF	TGTGCCAGCAGTCTAGGGGTGGATAGCAATCAGCCCCAGCATTTT
TRBJ2-5	.	TRBV29-1	few	CSVDGVGNQETQYF	TGCAGCGTTGATGGTGTCGGGAACCAAGAGACCCAGTACTTC
TRBJ2-3	.	TRBV4-2	.	CASNPAGEGTDTQYF	TGTGCCAGCAATCCCGCCGGGGAAGGGACAGATACGCAGTATTTT